A selection of T cell receptor beta chains follows, all from one sample in a study of T cells after posttransplantation cyclophosphamide. The method was immunoSEQ multiplex PCR; TCRdb's version includes in-frame clones alone and lacks a portion of them. The top ten hold about 0.54% of the sample, which has about 16,000 clones, around 94% seen once. Sequenced material: CD4+ T cells sorted from blood, taken after allogeneic stem cell transplant with posttransplant cyclophosphamide. The receptors here all came from a male patient aged 60-70 years who received an allogeneic stem cell transplant from a related donor and was CMV-positive. Some T cells here may be from the graft donor. Each CDR3 is given with its conserved first and last residue. The order of the fields is V gene, D gene, clone size, J gene, CDR3 DNA, CDR3 protein. The D gene is left open where the match is weak. Not every row has a clone size; where given, it reads once, few, many or a size class.

>TRBV10-3|.|.|TRBJ2-7
TGTGCCATCAGTGAGTGGACAGTTTCCGACGAGCAGTACTTC
CAISEWTVSDEQYF
>TRBV6-5|TRBD1|.|TRBJ1-2
TGTGCCAGCAGCGACAGGGAGAACTATGGCTACACCTTC
CASSDRENYGYTF
>TRBV5-1|.|.|TRBJ1-1
TGCGCCAGCAGTTCGGACAGCATGAACACTGAAGCTTTCTTT
CASSSDSMNTEAFF
>TRBV7-9|.|.|TRBJ1-1
TGTGCCAGCAGCTTAACAGGGAACCCCAAAGCTTTCTTT
CASSLTGNPKAFF
>TRBV6-5|.|.|TRBJ1-4
TGTGCCAGCAGTCCCCGGGAGGGGGGTGAAAAACTGTTTTTT
CASSPREGGEKLFF
>TRBV7-9|.|.|TRBJ1-1
TGTGCCAGCAGCTCCCGGACAGTCTTCACTGAAGCTTTCTTT
CASSSRTVFTEAFF
>TRBV18|TRBD2|.|TRBJ2-7
TGTGCCAGCTCACCCACTAGCGGGGGGGCCCACGAGCAGTACTTC
CASSPTSGGAHEQYF
>TRBV5-6|TRBD2|.|TRBJ2-2
TGTGCCAGCAGCTGGGCCGGGAGGAGTGAGACCGGGGAGCTGTTTTTT
CASSWAGRSETGELFF
>TRBV13|TRBD2|.|TRBJ2-5
TGTGCCAGCAGCTTAGGAGCGGGGGTGATCCAAGAGACCCAGTACTTC
CASSLGAGVIQETQYF
>TRBV19|TRBD2|once|TRBJ2-5
TGTGCCAGTAGTCTGACTAGCGGGCCCTCAGAGACCCAGTACTTC
CASSLTSGPSETQYF
>TRBV7-2|.|.|TRBJ1-1
TGTGCCAGCAGCTTGTCGTGGGTGAGGGCTGAAGCTTTCTTT
CASSLSWVRAEAFF
>TRBV14|TRBD1|.|TRBJ2-7
TGTGCCAGCAGCCAAGGGGCTAGGACAGGGTGGGAAGAGCAGTACTTC
CASSQGARTGWEEQYF
>TRBV6-6|TRBD1|.|TRBJ2-5
TGTGCCAGCAAGTTAGACAGGGGGCGAGAGACCCAGTACTTC
CASKLDRGRETQYF
>TRBV7-9|TRBD1|once|TRBJ1-1
TGTGCCAGCAGCTTAAACTCAGGGGGCGGGCTGAACACTGAAGCTTTCTTT
CASSLNSGGGLNTEAFF
>TRBV9|.|once|TRBJ1-2
TGTGCCAGCAGCGTAGCTACAAGGGGAGGTAGGAGCGGCTACACCTTC
CASSVATRGGRSGYTF
>TRBV11-2|.|.|TRBJ2-7
TGTGCCAGCAGCTTAGAGGTGGCAGGGAAGTACTTC
CASSLEVAGKYF
>TRBV7-8|.|.|TRBJ1-1
TGTGCCAGCAGCTTAGCGACAGGACGAGCTTTCTTT
CASSLATGRAFF
>TRBV18|.|.|TRBJ1-1
TGTGCCAGCTCACCAATTTTTATGGCGGGGGAGGGGAAGGAGAACACTGAAGCTTTCTTT
CASSPIFMAGEGKENTEAFF
>TRBV5-5|TRBD2|.|TRBJ2-3
TGTGCCAGCAGCTTGGCTAGCGGGGGGGCCTTGGTAAATACGCAGTATTTT
CASSLASGGALVNTQYF
>TRBV5-4|TRBD1|.|TRBJ1-1
TGTGCCAGCAGCCCCTCCGGGACAGGGAGCACTGAAGCTTTCTTT
CASSPSGTGSTEAFF
>TRBV10-3|TRBD2|.|TRBJ2-2
TGTGCCATCTCACTAGCGGGGGGAACTAACACCGGGGAGCTGCTTTTT
CAISLAGGTNTGELLF
>TRBV19|.|once|TRBJ1-1
TGTGCCAGTAGGCCTACAGGTTCGGGCACTGAAGCTTTCTTT
CASRPTGSGTEAFF
>TRBV6-5|.|.|TRBJ2-5
TGTGCCAGCAGTTACTCTCGAGAGACCCAGTACTTC
CASSYSRETQYF
>TRBV7-6|TRBD1|.|TRBJ1-4
TGTGCCAGCAGCTCCCCCCCCGGGACAGGGAATGAAAAACTGTTTTTT
CASSSPPGTGNEKLFF
>TRBV10-3|TRBD1|.|TRBJ1-2
TGTGCCATCAGTGCGACAGGGGGCGGCTATGGCTACACCTTC
CAISATGGGYGYTF
>TRBV28|TRBD1|.|TRBJ1-2
TGTGCCAGCAGTCCGCCCCCCACAGGGGACTATGGCTACACCTTC
CASSPPPTGDYGYTF
>TRBV16|TRBD1|.|TRBJ1-2
TGTGCCAGCAGTCGGGACAGGGGTTATGGCTACACCTTC
CASSRDRGYGYTF
>TRBV4-3|.|.|TRBJ1-1
TGCGCCAGCAGCCAAGTCGGGAGGGGTACTGAAGCTTTCTTT
CASSQVGRGTEAFF
>TRBV27|TRBD2|.|TRBJ2-7
TGTGCCAGCAGCCACACTAGCGGGGGGTCACCCTCCTACGAGCAGTACTTC
CASSHTSGGSPSYEQYF
>TRBV19|.|.|TRBJ1-6
TGTGCCAGTAGTATCAGCTCCTATAATTCACCCCTCCACTTT
CASSISSYNSPLHF
>TRBV6-6|.|once|TRBJ2-2
TGTGCCAGCAGTTTCTCAGGGGTTGGCACCGGGGAGCTGTTTTTT
CASSFSGVGTGELFF
>TRBV6-5|.|.|TRBJ1-1
TGTGCCAGCAGTATCACAGGGAAGAACACTGAAGCTTTCTTT
CASSITGKNTEAFF
>TRBV5-1|.|.|TRBJ1-2
TGCGCCAGCAATTCAGGGCCCCCGTCTAACTATGGCTACACCTTC
CASNSGPPSNYGYTF
>TRBV21-1|.|.|TRBJ2-7
TGTGCCAGCAGCAAAGCTGGGGGCGGCGAGCAGTACTTC
CASSKAGGGEQYF
>TRBV19|TRBD2|once|TRBJ2-7
TGTGCCAGTAGTGTAAATAGCGGGGGGCGAAGCGAGCAGTACTTC
CASSVNSGGRSEQYF
>TRBV5-1|.|.|TRBJ2-2
TGCGCCAGCAGCTTGGCAGGAGGGGGCATCGACACCGGGGAGCTGTTTTTT
CASSLAGGGIDTGELFF